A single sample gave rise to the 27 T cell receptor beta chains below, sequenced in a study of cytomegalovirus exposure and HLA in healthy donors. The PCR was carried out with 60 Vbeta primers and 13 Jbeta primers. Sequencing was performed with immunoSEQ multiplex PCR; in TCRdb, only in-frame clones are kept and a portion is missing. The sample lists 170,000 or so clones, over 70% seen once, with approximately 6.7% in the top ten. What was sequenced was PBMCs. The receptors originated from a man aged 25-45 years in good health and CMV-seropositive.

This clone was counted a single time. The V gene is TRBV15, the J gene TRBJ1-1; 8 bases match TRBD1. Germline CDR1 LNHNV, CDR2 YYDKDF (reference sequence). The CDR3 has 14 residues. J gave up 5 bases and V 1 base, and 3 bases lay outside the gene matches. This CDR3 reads CATSRARGRTEAFF. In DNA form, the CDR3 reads TGTGCCACCAGCAGAGCCAGGGGGCGGACTGAAGCTTTCTTT.

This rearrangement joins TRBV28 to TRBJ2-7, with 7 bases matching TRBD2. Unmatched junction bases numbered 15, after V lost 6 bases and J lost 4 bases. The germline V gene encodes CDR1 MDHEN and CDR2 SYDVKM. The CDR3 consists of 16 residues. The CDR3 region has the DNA TGTGCCAGCAGCTCCCCGCGTCGGCGGGAGAAGTACGAGCAGTACTTC. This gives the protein CASSSPRRREKYEQYF.

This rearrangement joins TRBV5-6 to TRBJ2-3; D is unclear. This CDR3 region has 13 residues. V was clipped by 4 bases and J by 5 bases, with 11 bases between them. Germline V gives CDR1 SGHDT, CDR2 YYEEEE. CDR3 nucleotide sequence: TGTGCCAGCAGCAGACAACGACGAGATACGCAGTATTTT. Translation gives CASSRQRRDTQYF. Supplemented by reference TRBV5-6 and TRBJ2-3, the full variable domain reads DAGVTQSPTHLIKTRGQQVTLRCSPKSGHDTVSWYQQALGQGPQFIFQYYEEEERQRGNFPDRFSGHQFPNYSSELNVNALLLGDSALYLCASSRQRRDTQYFGPGTRLTVL.

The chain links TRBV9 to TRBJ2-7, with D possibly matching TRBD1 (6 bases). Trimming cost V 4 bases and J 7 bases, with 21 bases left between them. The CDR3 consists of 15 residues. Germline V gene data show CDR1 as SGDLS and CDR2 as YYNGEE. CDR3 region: CASSLETGIWGEQYF. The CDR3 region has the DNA TGTGCCAGCAGCCTAGAGACAGGTATTTGGGGGGAGCAGTACTTC.

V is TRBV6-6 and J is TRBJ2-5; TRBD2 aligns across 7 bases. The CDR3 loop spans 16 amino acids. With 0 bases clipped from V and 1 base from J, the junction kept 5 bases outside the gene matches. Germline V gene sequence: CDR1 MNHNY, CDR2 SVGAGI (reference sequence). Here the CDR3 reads CASSYSSRGFQETQYF. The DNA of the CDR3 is TGTGCCAGCAGTTACTCCTCGCGGGGGTTCCAAGAGACCCAGTACTTC.

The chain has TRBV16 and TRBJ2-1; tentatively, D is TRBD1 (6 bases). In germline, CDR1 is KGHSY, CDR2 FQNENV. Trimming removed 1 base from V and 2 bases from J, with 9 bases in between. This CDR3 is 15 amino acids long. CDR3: CASSQWTEAYNEQFF. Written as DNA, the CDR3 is TGTGCCAGCAGCCAATGGACAGAAGCCTACAATGAGCAGTTCTTC.

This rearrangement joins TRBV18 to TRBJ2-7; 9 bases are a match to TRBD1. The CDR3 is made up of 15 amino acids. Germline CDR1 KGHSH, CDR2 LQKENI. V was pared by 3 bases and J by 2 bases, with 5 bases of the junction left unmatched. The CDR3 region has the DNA TGTGCCAGCTCACCCGGGGACAGGGCCACCTACGAGCAGTACTTC. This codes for CASSPGDRATYEQYF.

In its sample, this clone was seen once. The CDR3 coding sequence is TGTGCCAGCAGCGAGCAGGTGCTAGCGGGAGAAATACGGGAGACCCAGTACTTC. Its protein is CASSEQVLAGEIRETQYF. J is TRBJ2-5 and V is TRBV21-1; TRBD2, as called in the table, went unchecked against the DNA. TRBV21-1 represents a pseudogene. The CDR3 is made up of 18 amino acids.

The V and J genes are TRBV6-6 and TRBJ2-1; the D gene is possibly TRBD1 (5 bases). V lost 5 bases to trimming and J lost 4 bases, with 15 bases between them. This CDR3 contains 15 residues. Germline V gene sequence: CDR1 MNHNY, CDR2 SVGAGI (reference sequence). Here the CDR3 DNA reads TGTGCCAGCAGTGCCGGACATTTAGGATACAATGAGCAGTTCTTC. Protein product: CASSAGHLGYNEQFF.

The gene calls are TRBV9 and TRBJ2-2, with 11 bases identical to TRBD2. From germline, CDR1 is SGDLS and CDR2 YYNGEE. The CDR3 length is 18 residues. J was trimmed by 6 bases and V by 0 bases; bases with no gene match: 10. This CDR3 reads CASSVDIAGGPSAGELFF. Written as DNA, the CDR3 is TGTGCCAGCAGCGTAGATATAGCGGGAGGGCCTAGCGCCGGGGAGCTGTTTTTT.

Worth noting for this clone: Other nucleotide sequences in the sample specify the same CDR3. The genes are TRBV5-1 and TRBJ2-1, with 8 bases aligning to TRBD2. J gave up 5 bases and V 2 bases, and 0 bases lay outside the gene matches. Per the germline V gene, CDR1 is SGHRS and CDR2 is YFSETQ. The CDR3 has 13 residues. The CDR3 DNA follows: TGCGCCAGCAGCTTTAGCGGGAACAATGAGCAGTTCTTC. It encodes CASSFSGNNEQFF.

CDR3 loop: CASSQEDSGISYEQYF. CDR3 DNA: TGCGCCAGCAGCCAAGAGGACAGTGGGATCTCCTACGAGCAGTACTTC. The chain recombines TRBV4-1 with TRBJ2-7, with TRBD1 as a possible D gene (6 bases). This CDR3 has 16 amino acids. Trimming took 0 bases from V and 0 from J, leaving 12 bases between them. CDR1 and CDR2 (germline): MGHRA, YSYEKL.

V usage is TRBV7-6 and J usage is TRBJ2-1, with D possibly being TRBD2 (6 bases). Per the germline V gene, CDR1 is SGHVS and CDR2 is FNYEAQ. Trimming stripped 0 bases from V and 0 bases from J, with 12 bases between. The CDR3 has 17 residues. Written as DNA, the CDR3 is TGTGCCAGCAGCTTAGCCCCCCAGACTAGCTCCTACAATGAGCAGTTCTTC. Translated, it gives CASSLAPQTSSYNEQFF.

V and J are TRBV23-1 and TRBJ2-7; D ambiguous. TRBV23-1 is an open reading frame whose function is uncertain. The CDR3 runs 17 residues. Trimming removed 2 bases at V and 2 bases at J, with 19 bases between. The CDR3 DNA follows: TGCGCCAGCAGTCAAAAGTCGTCGGCTTTTGAGGCCTACGAGCAGTACTTC. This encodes CASSQKSSAFEAYEQYF.

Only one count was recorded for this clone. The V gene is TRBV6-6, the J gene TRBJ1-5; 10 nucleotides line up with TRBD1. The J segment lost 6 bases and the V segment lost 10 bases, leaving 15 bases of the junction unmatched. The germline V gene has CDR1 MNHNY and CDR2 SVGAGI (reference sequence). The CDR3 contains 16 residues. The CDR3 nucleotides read TGTGCCACCTCCCCCCGTCTGGGACAGGGGACTCAGCCCCAGCATTTT. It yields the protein CATSPRLGQGTQPQHF.

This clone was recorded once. The CDR3 DNA reads TGTGCCAGCAGCTTAGCCTCCCACGACTACACCCAGTACTTC. Translated: CASSLASHDYTQYF. This sequence joins TRBV7-9 and TRBJ2-5; possible D gene TRBD2, 5 bases. In germline, CDR1 is SEHNR, CDR2 FQNEAQ (reference sequence). Trimming took off 0 bases at V and 8 bases at J, with 13 bases between the two ends. The CDR3 is made up of 14 amino acids.

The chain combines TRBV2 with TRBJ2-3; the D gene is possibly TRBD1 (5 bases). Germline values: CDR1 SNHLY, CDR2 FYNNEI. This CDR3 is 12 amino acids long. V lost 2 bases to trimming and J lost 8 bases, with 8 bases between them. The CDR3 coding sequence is TGTGCCAGCAGTGAAAGGCAGGGTACGCAGTATTTT. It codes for CASSERQGTQYF.

The CDR3 region is CASSPGGGGLQETQYF. The DNA of the CDR3 is TGCGCCAGCAGCCCCGGGGGAGGGGGTCTACAAGAGACCCAGTACTTC. This chain joins TRBV5-1 and TRBJ2-5; D may be TRBD2 (7 bases). V shed 4 bases and J shed 2 bases, with 18 bases lying between them. CDR3 size: 16 residues. The V gene's germline CDR1 is SGHRS and CDR2 YFSETQ.

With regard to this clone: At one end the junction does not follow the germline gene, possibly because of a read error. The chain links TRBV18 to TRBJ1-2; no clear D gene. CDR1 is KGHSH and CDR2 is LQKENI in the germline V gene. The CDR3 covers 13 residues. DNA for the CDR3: TGTGCCAGCTCAGCACCGGGCGTTAGGGGCTACACCTTC. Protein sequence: CASSAPGVRGYTF.

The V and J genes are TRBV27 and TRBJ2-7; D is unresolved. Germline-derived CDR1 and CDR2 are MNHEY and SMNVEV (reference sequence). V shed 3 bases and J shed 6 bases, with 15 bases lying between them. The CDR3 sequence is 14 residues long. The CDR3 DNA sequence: TGTGCCAGCAGTTTTAGTCCTTTGGTTGGCGAGCAGTACTTC. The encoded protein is CASSFSPLVGEQYF.

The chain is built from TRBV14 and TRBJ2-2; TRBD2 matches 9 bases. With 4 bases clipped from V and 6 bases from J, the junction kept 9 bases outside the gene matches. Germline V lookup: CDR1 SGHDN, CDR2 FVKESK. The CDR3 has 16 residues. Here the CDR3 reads CASSPPAGGPSGELFF. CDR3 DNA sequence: TGTGCCAGCAGCCCCCCTGCGGGGGGGCCCTCCGGGGAGCTGTTTTTT. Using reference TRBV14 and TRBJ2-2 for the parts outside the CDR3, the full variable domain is EAGVTQFPSHSVIEKGQTVTLRCDPISGHDNLYWYRRVMGKEIKFLLHFVKESKQDESGMPNNRFLAERTGGTYSTLKVQPAELEDSGVYFCASSPPAGGPSGELFFGEGSRLTVL.

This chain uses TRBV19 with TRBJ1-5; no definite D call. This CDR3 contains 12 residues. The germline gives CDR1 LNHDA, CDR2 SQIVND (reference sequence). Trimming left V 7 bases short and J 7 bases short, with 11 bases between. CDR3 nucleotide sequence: TGTGCCAGTACCAATACGGGACAGCCCCAGCATTTT. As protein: CASTNTGQPQHF. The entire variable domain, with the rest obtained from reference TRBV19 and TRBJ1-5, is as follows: DGGITQSPKYLFRKEGQNVTLSCEQNLNHDAMYWYRQDPGQGLRLIYYSQIVNDFQKGDIAEGYSVSREKKESFPLTVTSAQKNPTAFYLCASTNTGQPQHFGDGTRLSIL.

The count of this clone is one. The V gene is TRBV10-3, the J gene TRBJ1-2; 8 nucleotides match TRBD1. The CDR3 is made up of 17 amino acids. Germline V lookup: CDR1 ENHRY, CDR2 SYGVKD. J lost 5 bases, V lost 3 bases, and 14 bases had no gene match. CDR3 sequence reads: CAISDPRTGNNLYGYTF. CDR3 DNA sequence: TGTGCCATCAGTGACCCCCGGACAGGGAATAACCTTTATGGCTACACCTTC.

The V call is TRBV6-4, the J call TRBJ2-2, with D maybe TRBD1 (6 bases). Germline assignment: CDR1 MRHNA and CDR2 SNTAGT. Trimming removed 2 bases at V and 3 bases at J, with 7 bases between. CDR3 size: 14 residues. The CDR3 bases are TGTGCCAGCAGTGACGAGGGGGACACCGGGGAGCTGTTTTTT. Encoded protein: CASSDEGDTGELFF.

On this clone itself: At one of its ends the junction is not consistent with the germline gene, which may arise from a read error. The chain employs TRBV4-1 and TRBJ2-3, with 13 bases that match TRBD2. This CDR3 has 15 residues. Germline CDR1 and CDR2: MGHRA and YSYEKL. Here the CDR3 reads CASTQLAGGPDTQYF. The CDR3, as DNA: TGCGCCAGCACCCAACTAGCGGGGGGGCCGGATACGCAGTATTTT.

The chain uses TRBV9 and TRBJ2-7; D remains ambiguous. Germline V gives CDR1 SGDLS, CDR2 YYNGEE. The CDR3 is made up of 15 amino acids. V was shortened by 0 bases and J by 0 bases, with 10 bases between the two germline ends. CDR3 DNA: TGTGCCAGCAGCGTAGCCCCAGGAAGCTCCTACGAGCAGTACTTC. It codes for CASSVAPGSSYEQYF.

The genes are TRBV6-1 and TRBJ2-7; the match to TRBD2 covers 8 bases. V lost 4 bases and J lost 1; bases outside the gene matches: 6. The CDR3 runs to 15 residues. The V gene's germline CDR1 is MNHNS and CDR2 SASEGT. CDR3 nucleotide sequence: TGTGCCAGCAGTGCGAGCGGGGGTCTATCCTACGAGCAGTACTTC. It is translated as CASSASGGLSYEQYF.